Shown below are 21 T cell receptor beta chains from a single sample sequenced in a study of cytomegalovirus exposure and HLA in healthy donors. Primers for the PCR totalled 60 Vbeta and 13 Jbeta. The data were produced by immunoSEQ multiplex PCR, yet TCRdb's version contains in-frame clones alone and is incomplete. This table holds hundreds of thousands of clones, over 75% found once. The specimen was PBMCs. These receptors came from a male donor in good health and CMV-seronegative.

This clone has more than one count but fewer than ten. The chain links TRBV28 to TRBJ2-5; maybe TRBD1 (5 bases). With 3 bases removed from V and 9 bases from J, the gap between germline ends came to 11 bases. Germline CDR1 reads MDHEN; CDR2 reads SYDVKM. This CDR3 comprises 12 residues. CDR3 residues: CASSFVGQAQYF. The CDR3 DNA sequence: TGTGCCAGCAGTTTTGTCGGACAAGCCCAGTACTTC.

This clone appeared once. CDR3 amino acids: CASSSLDRSSYNEQFF. CDR3 DNA sequence: TGTGCCAGCAGTTCCCTTGACAGAAGCTCCTACAATGAGCAGTTCTTC. The J gene is TRBJ2-1, the V gene TRBV28; the D gene is possibly TRBD1 (5 bases). Germline assignment: CDR1 MDHEN and CDR2 SYDVKM. The V gene lost 4 bases and the J gene lost 0 bases, with 13 bases spanning the gap. The CDR3 length is 16 residues.

This clone was seen a few times. This sample includes further DNA sequences coding for the same CDR3. V usage is TRBV15 and J usage is TRBJ2-1; 7 nucleotides match TRBD2. Germline trimming cut 0 bases from V and 0 bases from J; bases unmatched to any gene: 2. This CDR3 is 16 amino acids long. The germline V gene has CDR1 LNHNV and CDR2 YYDKDF (reference sequence). CDR3 DNA sequence: TGTGCCACCAGCAGAGATGGGGGGGGCTCCTACAATGAGCAGTTCTTC. Its translation: CATSRDGGGSYNEQFF.

The gene calls are TRBV27 and TRBJ2-7; tentatively, D is TRBD2 (6 bases). With 2 bases removed from V and 6 bases from J, the gap between germline ends came to 11 bases. There are 13 residues in the CDR3. Per germline, CDR1 MNHEY and CDR2 SMNVEV (reference sequence). CDR3 in amino acids: CASSLGRRAEQYF. The DNA of the CDR3 is TGTGCCAGCAGTTTAGGGCGGAGGGCCGAGCAGTACTTC.

V is TRBV11-3 and J is TRBJ2-7; D perhaps matches TRBD2 (6 bases). The germline V gene encodes CDR1 SGHNT and CDR2 YENEEA. This CDR3 spans 14 amino acids. Trimming cost V 5 bases and J 1 base, with 12 bases left between them. The CDR3 protein is CASSAGRASYEQYF. The CDR3, as DNA: TGTGCCAGCAGCGCGGGACGGGCGTCCTACGAGCAGTACTTC.

The J gene is TRBJ2-7, the V gene TRBV28, with 7 bases that match TRBD1. CDR1 MDHEN and CDR2 SYDVKM come from the germline V gene. The CDR3 runs 12 residues. Trimming at V came to 10 bases and at J to 2 bases, leaving 5 bases not matched to a gene. The CDR3 DNA reads TGTGCCACCTCTACAGGGGCCTACGAGCAGTACTTC. Translating gives CATSTGAYEQYF.

This clone was seen a handful of times. V and J are TRBV7-8 and TRBJ2-1; tentative D call: TRBD1 (6 bases). The V gene's germline CDR1 is SGHVS and CDR2 FQNEAQ. Trimming shortened V by 1 base and J by 7 bases, and 11 bases separated the two germline ends. The CDR3 runs to 14 residues. CDR3 region: CASSLGWTVNEQFF. The CDR3 DNA sequence: TGTGCCAGCAGCTTAGGGTGGACAGTAAATGAGCAGTTCTTC.

The V gene is TRBV25-1, the J gene TRBJ1-3; D gene ambiguous. Germline assignment: CDR1 MGHDK and CDR2 SYGVNS. CDR3 length: 17 amino acids. V was cut by 0 bases and J by 2 bases, with 14 bases left in between. The CDR3 protein is CASSEYPIHGAGNTIYF. DNA for the CDR3: TGTGCCAGCAGTGAATATCCCATACATGGAGCTGGAAACACCATATATTTT.

J is TRBJ2-7 and V is TRBV28; 10 bases line up with TRBD2. Germline V gene sequence: CDR1 MDHEN, CDR2 SYDVKM. This CDR3 region has 16 residues. The V and J ends lost 2 bases and 2 bases, in that order; junction bases with no gene match: 6. The CDR3 is CASSLALAGAAYEQYF. The CDR3 nucleotides are TGTGCCAGCAGTTTAGCCCTAGCGGGGGCAGCCTACGAGCAGTACTTC.

This clone has a single count. V is TRBV7-8 and J is TRBJ2-1; TRBD1 aligns across 8 bases. The germline V gene encodes CDR1 SGHVS and CDR2 FQNEAQ. CDR3 size: 18 residues. V lost 5 bases, J lost 2 bases, and 14 bases stayed unmatched. The CDR3 bases are TGTGCCAGCAGCCCGGTCCGACCGGGACAGGCAACCTACAATGAGCAGTTCTTC. Protein: CASSPVRPGQATYNEQFF. The full variable domain, with the rest looked up from reference TRBV7-8 and TRBJ2-1, is GAGVSQSPRYKVAKRGQDVALRCDPISGHVSLFWYQQALGQGPEFLTYFQNEAQLDKSGLPSDRFFAERPEGSVSTLKIQRTQQEDSAVYLCASSPVRPGQATYNEQFFGPGTRLTVL.

This chain uses TRBV12-5 with TRBJ2-1, with D maybe TRBD2 (5 bases). The CDR3 is made up of 17 amino acids. With 0 bases removed from V and 0 bases from J, the gap between germline ends came to 12 bases. Germline CDR1 is LGHNT and CDR2 is FRNRAP. The chain's CDR3 is CASGLVPGESSYNEQFF. The CDR3 DNA reads TGTGCTAGTGGTTTGGTTCCCGGGGAAAGCTCCTACAATGAGCAGTTCTTC.

The rearrangement links TRBV9 to TRBJ2-7, with a tentative D call TRBD1 (5 bases). CDR1 is SGDLS and CDR2 is YYNGEE in the germline V gene. The germline V and J ends were trimmed by 1 base and 7 bases, with 12 bases remaining between them. The CDR3 is 13 residues long. In nucleotides, the CDR3 is TGTGCCAGCAGCGTAAGGGGCCTAGGAGAGCAGTACTTC. Amino acids: CASSVRGLGEQYF.

V usage is TRBV5-5 and J usage is TRBJ1-1; a possible D gene is TRBD1 (5 bases). Germline CDR1 is SGHKS and CDR2 is YYEKEE (reference sequence). This CDR3 region has 15 residues. Deletions cut 0 bases from V and 0 bases from J, with 9 bases between. This CDR3 is CASSLAAGMNTEAFF. The CDR3 DNA follows: TGTGCCAGCAGCTTGGCCGCAGGGATGAACACTGAAGCTTTCTTT. Full variable domain (rest looked up from reference TRBV5-5 and TRBJ1-1): DAGVTQSPTHLIKTRGQQVTLRCSPISGHKSVSWYQQVLGQGPQFIFQYYEKEERGRGNFPDRFSARQFPNYSSELNVNALLLGDSALYLCASSLAAGMNTEAFFGQGTRLTVV.

The V and J genes are TRBV12-5 and TRBJ2-7; D remains unclear. The CDR3 runs 12 residues. Per germline, CDR1 LGHNT and CDR2 FRNRAP. V was trimmed by 0 bases and J by 3 bases, leaving 3 bases between them. DNA for the CDR3: TGTGCTAGTGGTTTGGTCTACTACGAGCAGTACTTC. Its translation is CASGLVYYEQYF.

This clone was detected a few times. The chain recombines TRBV7-3 with TRBJ2-5; TRBD2 matches 14 bases. Germline lookup yields CDR1 SGHTA and CDR2 FQGTGA. CDR3 size: 19 residues. The V segment lost 0 bases and the J segment 6 bases; nucleotides outside the gene matches: 12. CDR3 nucleotide sequence: TGTGCCAGCAGCTTAACAGCCCCGGGACTAGCGGGAGTGCGGCAGACCCAGTACTTC. Its protein product is CASSLTAPGLAGVRQTQYF.

This clone was seen a few times. This chain uses TRBV29-1 with TRBJ2-5, with 7 bases lining up with TRBD2. Germline loops: CDR1 SQVTM, CDR2 ANQGSEA. The CDR3 length is 13 residues. The ends lost 7 bases at V and 5 bases at J; junction bases unmatched: 10. This CDR3 reads CSARSGTGETQYF. The CDR3 DNA follows: TGCAGCGCCCGGAGCGGGACGGGGGAGACCCAGTACTTC.

This chain links TRBV13 with TRBJ2-1, with D possibly TRBD2 on 5 matching bases. The ends were cut back, 10 bases at V and 3 bases at J, with 10 bases in the middle. This CDR3 has 12 amino acids. CDR1 and CDR2 (germline): PRHDT, FYEKMQ (reference sequence). The CDR3 region is CAIPRDYNEQFF. The CDR3 DNA reads as TGTGCCATACCCCGGGACTACAATGAGCAGTTCTTC.

This clone turned up a few times. This sample also contains other DNA sequences that code for the same CDR3. The chain employs TRBV5-1 and TRBJ1-4, with 10 bases identical to TRBD1. The V gene's germline CDR1 is SGHRS and CDR2 YFSETQ. The CDR3 totals 14 residues. Trimming at V came to 0 bases and at J to 8 bases, leaving 1 base not matched to a gene. In DNA, the CDR3 is TGCGCCAGCAGCTTGGGACAGGGGGCAGAAAAACTGTTTTTT. Translating it yields CASSLGQGAEKLFF.

The J gene is TRBJ1-4, the V gene TRBV2, with D perhaps TRBD1 (6 bases). Trimming cost V 6 bases and J 4 bases, with 12 bases left between them. Germline CDR1 and CDR2: SNHLY and FYNNEI. The CDR3 contains 14 residues. DNA of the CDR3: TGTGCCAGCAGCGAGGACAGAATTAATGAAAAACTGTTTTTT. The encoded protein is CASSEDRINEKLFF. Complete variable domain (other parts from reference TRBV2 and TRBJ1-4): EPEVTQTPSHQVTQMGQEVILRCVPISNHLYFYWYRQILGQKVEFLVSFYNNEISEKSEIFDDQFSVERPDGSNFTLKIRSTKLEDSAMYFCASSEDRINEKLFFGSGTQLSVL.

The V gene is TRBV4-1, the J gene TRBJ2-7; D possibly corresponds to TRBD1 (6 bases). From germline, CDR1 is MGHRA and CDR2 YSYEKL. The CDR3 is made up of 15 amino acids. Trimming left V 3 bases short and J 6 bases short, with 18 bases between. This CDR3 is CASSQPRGEGFEQYF. The CDR3 coding sequence is TGCGCCAGCAGCCAGCCCAGGGGAGAAGGCTTCGAGCAGTACTTC.

CDR3 loop: CASSDADLRVAYEQYF. As DNA, the CDR3 is TGTGCCAGCAGTGACGCTGACCTCAGGGTTGCCTACGAGCAGTACTTC. The chain recombines TRBV6-1 with TRBJ2-7; a possible D gene is TRBD1 (5 bases). This CDR3 region has 16 residues. Trimming stripped 3 bases from V and 2 bases from J, with 17 bases between. Germline V gene sequence: CDR1 MNHNS, CDR2 SASEGT.